This TCR beta chain was sequenced during a study of cytomegalovirus exposure and HLA in healthy donors. Unmatched junction bases numbered 7, after V lost 4 bases and J lost 2 bases. Germline values: CDR1 MDHEN, CDR2 SYDVKM. This CDR3 has 15 amino acids. Study observations and caveats: Confirmation in vitro established that a few CMV-associated chains were specific for CMV antigens. Later genetic work tied a missense DCLRE1C variant to beta-chain V and J trimming.

The PCR was carried out with 60 Vbeta primers and 13 Jbeta primers. Here immunoSEQ multiplex PCR was the method, and the copy in TCRdb shows in-frame clones only, minus some. The table has 150,000 to 200,000 clones, around four fifths seen once. Remarks on this clone: Its matching antigen is unknown.

The source of this sequence is a man younger than 40 in good health and CMV-seronegative. This chain connects TRBV28 to TRBJ2-5; 7 bases are shared with TRBD1. Specimen: PBMCs. CDR3 nucleotide sequence: TGTGCCAGCAGTTCCGCCGGGACAGATCAAGAGACCCAGTACTTC. Translation gives CASSSAGTDQETQYF. The full variable domain, with the rest looked up from reference TRBV28 and TRBJ2-5, is DVKVTQSSRYLVKRTGEKVFLECVQDMDHENMFWYRQDPGLGLRLIYFSYDVKMKEKGDIPEGYSVSREKKERFSLILESASTNQTSMYLCASSSAGTDQETQYFGPGTRLLVL.